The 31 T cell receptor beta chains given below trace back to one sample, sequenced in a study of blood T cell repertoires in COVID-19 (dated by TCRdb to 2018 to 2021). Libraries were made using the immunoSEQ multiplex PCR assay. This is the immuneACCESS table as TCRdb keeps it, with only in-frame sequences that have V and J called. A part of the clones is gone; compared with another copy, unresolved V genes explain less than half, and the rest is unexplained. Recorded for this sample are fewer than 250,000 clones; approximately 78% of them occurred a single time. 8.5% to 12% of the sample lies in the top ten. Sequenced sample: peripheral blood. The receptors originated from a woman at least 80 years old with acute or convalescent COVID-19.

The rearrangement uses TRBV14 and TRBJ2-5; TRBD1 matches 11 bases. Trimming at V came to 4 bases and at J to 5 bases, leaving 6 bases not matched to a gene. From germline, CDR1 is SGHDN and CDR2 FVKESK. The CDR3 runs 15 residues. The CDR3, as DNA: TGTGCCAGCAGCCCCAGGACAGGGGGCCGGGAGACCCAGTACTTC. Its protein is CASSPRTGGRETQYF.

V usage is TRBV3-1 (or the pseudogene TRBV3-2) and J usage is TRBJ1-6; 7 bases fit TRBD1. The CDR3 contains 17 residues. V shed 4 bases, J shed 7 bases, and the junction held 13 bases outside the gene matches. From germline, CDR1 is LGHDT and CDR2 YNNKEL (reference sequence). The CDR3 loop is CASSPPPMTGQNSPLHF. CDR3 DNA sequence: TGTGCCAGCAGCCCGCCCCCTATGACAGGGCAGAATTCACCCCTCCACTTT.

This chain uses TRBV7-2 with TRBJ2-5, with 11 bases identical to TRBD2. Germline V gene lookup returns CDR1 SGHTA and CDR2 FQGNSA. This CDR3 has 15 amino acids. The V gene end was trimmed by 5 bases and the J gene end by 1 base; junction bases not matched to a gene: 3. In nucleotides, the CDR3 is TGTGCCAGCAGCCTTAGCGGGGGGGCCCAAGAGACCCAGTACTTC. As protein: CASSLSGGAQETQYF.

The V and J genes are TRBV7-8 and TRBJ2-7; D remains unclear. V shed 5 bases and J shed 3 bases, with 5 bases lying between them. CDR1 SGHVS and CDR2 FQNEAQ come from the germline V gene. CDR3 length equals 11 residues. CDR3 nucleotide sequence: TGTGCCAGCAGCCCGGGCTACGAGCAGTACTTC. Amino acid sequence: CASSPGYEQYF.

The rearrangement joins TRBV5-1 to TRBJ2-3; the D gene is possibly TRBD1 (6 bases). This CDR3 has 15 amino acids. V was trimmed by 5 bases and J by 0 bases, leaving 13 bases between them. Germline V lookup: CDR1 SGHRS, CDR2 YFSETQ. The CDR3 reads CASRNTGSSTDTQYF. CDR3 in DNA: TGCGCCAGCAGGAACACAGGGTCGAGCACAGATACGCAGTATTTT.

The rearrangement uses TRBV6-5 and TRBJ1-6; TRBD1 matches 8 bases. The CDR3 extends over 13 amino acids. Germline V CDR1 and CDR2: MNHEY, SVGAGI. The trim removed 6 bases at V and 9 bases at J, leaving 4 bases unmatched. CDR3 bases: TGTGCCAGCAGCACAGGGGGAGGTTCACCCCTCCACTTT. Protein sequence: CASSTGGGSPLHF.

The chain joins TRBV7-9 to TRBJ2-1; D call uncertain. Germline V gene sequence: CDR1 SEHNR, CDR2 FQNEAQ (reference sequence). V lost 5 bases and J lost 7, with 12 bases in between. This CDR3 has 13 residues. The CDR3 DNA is TGTGCCAGCAGCCCGAGACTTACTAATGAGCAGTTCTTC. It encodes CASSPRLTNEQFF. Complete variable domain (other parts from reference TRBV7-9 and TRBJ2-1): DTGVSQNPRHKITKRGQNVTFRCDPISEHNRLYWYRQTLGQGPEFLTYFQNEAQLEKSRLLSDRFSAERPKGSFSTLEIQRTEQGDSAMYLCASSPRLTNEQFFGPGTRLTVL.

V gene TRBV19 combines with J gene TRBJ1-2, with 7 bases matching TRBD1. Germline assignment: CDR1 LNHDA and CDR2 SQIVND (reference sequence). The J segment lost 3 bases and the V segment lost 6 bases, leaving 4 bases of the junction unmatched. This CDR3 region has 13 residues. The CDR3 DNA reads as TGTGCCAGTAGAACGGACAGGTACTATGGCTACACCTTC. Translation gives CASRTDRYYGYTF.

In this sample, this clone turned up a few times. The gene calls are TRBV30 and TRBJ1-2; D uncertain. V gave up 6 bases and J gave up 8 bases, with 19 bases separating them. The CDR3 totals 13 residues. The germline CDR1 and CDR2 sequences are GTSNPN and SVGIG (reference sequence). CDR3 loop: CACRPSSSLGYTF. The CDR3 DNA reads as TGTGCCTGCCGTCCCTCTTCGTCACTAGGCTACACCTTC.

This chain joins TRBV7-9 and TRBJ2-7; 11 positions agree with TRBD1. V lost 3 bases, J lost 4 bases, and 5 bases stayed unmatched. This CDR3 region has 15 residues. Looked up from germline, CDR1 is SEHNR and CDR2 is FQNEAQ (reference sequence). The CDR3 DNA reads TGTGCCAGCAGCTTTTCAGGGACAGGGGGGTACGAGCAGTACTTC. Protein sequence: CASSFSGTGGYEQYF.

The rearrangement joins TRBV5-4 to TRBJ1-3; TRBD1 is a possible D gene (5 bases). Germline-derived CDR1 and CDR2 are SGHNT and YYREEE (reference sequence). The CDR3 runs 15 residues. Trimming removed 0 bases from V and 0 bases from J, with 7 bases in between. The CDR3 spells CASSLGGGSGNTIYF. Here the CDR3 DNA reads TGTGCCAGCAGCTTGGGCGGGGGCTCTGGAAACACCATATATTTT.

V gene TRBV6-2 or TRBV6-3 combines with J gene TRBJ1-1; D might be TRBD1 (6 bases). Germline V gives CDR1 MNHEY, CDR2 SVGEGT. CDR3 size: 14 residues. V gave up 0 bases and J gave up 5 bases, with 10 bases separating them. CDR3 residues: CASSYSQGWTEAFF. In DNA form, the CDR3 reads TGTGCCAGCAGTTACTCCCAGGGGTGGACTGAAGCTTTCTTT.

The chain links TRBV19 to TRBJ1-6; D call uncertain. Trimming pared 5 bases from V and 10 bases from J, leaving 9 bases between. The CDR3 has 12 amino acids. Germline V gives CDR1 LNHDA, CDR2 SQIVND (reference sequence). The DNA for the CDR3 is TGTGCCAGTAGTCCCCACAGCTCACCCCTCCACTTT. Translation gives CASSPHSSPLHF.

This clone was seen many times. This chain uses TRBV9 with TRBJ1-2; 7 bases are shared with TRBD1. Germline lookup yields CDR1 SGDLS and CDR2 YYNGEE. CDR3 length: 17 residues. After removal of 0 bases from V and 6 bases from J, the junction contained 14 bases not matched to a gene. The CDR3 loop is CASSVDPKGRGNDGYTF. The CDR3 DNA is TGTGCCAGCAGCGTAGACCCTAAGGGCAGGGGGAATGATGGCTACACCTTC.

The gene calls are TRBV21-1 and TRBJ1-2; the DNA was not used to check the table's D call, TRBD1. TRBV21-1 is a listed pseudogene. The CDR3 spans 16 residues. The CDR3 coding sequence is TGTGCCAGCAGCAAAGCGCAGGGCAGGGATAACTATGGCTACACCTTC. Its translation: CASSKAQGRDNYGYTF.

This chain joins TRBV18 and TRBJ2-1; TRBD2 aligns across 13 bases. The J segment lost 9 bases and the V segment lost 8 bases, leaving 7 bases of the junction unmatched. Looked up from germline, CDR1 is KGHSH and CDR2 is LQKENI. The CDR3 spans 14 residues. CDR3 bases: TGTGCCAGCGTGACTAGCGGGGGGTTGTTTGAGCAGTTCTTC. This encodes CASVTSGGLFEQFF.

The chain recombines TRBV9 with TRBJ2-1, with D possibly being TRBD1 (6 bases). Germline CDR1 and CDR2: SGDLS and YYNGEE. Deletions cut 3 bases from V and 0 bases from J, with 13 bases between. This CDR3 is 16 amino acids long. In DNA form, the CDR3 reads TGTGCCAGCAGCGCCCGGACAGATAGCTCCTACAATGAGCAGTTCTTC. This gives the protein CASSARTDSSYNEQFF.

Here the CDR3 reads CASSAGSQGQNIQYF. The CDR3 DNA follows: TGTGCCAGCAGCGCAGGCAGCCAGGGGCAAAACATTCAGTACTTC. The chain links TRBV3-1 (or the pseudogene TRBV3-2) to TRBJ2-4, with a weak D call TRBD1 (6 bases). V was cut by 5 bases and J by 5 bases, with 16 bases left in between. This CDR3 has 15 residues. Germline V gives CDR1 LGHDT, CDR2 YNNKEL (reference sequence).

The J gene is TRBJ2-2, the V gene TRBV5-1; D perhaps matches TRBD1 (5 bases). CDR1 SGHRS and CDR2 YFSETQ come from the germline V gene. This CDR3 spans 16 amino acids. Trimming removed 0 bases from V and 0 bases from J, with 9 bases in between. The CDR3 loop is CASSLGGRANTGELFF. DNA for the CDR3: TGCGCCAGCAGCTTGGGGGGCAGGGCGAACACCGGGGAGCTGTTTTTT.

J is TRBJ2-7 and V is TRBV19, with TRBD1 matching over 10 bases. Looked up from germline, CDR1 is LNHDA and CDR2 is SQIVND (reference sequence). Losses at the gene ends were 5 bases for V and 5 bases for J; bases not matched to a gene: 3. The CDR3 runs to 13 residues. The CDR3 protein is CASSLDRGDEQYF. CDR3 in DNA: TGTGCCAGTAGTTTGGACAGGGGGGACGAGCAGTACTTC.

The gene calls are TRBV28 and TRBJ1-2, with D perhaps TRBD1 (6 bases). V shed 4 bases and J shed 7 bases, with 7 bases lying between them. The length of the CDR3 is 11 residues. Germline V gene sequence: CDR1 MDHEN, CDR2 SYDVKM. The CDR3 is CASSYRVGYTF. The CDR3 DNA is TGTGCCAGCAGTTACAGGGTTGGCTACACCTTC.

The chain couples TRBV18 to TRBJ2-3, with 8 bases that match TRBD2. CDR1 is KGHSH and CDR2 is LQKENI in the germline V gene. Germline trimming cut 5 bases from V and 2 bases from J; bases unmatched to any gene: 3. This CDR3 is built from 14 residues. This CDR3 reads CASSSGGVTDTQYF. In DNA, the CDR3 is TGTGCCAGCTCATCGGGGGGGGTCACAGATACGCAGTATTTT.

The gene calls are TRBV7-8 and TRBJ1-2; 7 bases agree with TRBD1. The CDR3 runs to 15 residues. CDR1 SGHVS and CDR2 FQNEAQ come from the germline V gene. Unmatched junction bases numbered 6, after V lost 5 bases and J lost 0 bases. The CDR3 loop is CASSPQGGTNYGYTF. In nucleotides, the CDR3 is TGTGCCAGCAGCCCCCAGGGGGGCACTAACTATGGCTACACCTTC.

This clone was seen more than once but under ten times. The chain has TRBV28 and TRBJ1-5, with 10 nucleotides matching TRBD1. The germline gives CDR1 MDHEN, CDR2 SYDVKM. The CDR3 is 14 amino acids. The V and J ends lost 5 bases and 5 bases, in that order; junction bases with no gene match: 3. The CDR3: CASSPGTGDQPQHF. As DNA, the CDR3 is TGTGCCAGCAGTCCAGGGACAGGGGATCAGCCCCAGCATTTT.

CDR3 sequence: CASSLNQGNEAFF. CDR3 DNA: TGTGCCAGCAGCTTAAATCAGGGAAATGAAGCTTTCTTT. The genes are TRBV11-3 and TRBJ1-1, with D possibly TRBD1 on 5 matching bases. In germline, CDR1 is SGHNT, CDR2 YENEEA. V was shortened by 2 bases and J by 7 bases, with 11 bases between the two germline ends. CDR3 size: 13 residues.

The CDR3 DNA is TGTGCCAGCAGCCATAAGACGGCGGTAGCTAATGAAAAACTGTTTTTT. Its translation: CASSHKTAVANEKLFF. The chain uses TRBV3-1 (or the pseudogene TRBV3-2) and TRBJ1-4; D gene ambiguous. This CDR3 region has 16 residues. The germline gives CDR1 LGHDT, CDR2 YNNKEL (reference sequence). Deletions cut 3 bases from V and 3 bases from J, with 14 bases between.

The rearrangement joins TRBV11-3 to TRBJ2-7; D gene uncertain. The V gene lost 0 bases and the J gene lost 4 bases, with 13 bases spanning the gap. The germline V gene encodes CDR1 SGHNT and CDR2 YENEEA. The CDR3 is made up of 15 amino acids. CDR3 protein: CASSLDGPFRYEQYF. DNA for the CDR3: TGTGCCAGCAGCTTAGATGGGCCGTTTAGGTACGAGCAGTACTTC.

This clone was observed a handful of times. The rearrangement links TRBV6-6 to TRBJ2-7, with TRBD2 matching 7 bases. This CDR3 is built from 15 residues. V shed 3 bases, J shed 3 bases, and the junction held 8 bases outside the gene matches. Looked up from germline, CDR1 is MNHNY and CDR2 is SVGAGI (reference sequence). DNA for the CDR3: TGTGCCAGCAGTTATCAGAGCGGGGATATCTACGAGCAGTACTTC. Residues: CASSYQSGDIYEQYF.

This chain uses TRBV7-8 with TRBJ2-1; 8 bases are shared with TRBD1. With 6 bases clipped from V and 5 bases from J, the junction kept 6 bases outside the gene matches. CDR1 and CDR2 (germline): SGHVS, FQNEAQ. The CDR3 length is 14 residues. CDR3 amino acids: CASRRDRYDNEQFF. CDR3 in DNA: TGTGCCAGCAGGAGGGACAGGTATGACAATGAGCAGTTCTTC.

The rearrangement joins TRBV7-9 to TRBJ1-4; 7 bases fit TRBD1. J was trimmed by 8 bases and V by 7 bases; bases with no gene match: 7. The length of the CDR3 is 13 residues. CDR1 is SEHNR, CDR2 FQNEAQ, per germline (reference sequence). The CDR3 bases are TGTGCCAGCACCCCACGGGACAGAGAAAAACTGTTTTTT. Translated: CASTPRDREKLFF.

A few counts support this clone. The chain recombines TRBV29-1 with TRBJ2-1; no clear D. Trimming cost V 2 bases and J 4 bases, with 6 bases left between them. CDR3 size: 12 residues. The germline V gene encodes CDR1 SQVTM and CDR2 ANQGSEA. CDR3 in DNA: TGCAGCGTTGAATTCAATTACAATGAGCAGTTCTTC. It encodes CSVEFNYNEQFF.